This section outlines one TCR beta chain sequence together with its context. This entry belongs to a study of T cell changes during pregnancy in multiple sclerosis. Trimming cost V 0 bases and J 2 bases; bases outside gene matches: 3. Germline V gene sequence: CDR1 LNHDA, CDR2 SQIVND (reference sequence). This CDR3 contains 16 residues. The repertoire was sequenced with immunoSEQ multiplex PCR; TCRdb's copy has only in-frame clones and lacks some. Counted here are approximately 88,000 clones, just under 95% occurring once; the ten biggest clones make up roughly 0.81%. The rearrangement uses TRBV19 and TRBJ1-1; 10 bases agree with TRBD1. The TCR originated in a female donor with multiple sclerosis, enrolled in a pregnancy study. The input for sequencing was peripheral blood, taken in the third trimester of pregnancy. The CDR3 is CASSIDDRGPNTEAFF. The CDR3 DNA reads TGTGCCAGTAGTATAGATGACAGGGGGCCCAACACTGAAGCTTTCTTT.